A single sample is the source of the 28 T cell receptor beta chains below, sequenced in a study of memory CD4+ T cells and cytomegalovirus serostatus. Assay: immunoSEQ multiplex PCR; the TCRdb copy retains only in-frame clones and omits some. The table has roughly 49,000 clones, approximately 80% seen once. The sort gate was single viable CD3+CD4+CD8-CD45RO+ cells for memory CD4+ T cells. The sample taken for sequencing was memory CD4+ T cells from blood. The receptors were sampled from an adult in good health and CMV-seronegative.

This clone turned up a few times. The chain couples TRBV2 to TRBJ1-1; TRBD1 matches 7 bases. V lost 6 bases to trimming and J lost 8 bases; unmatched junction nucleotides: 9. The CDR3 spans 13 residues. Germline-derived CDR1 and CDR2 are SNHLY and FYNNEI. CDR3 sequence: CASSLKGGGEAFF. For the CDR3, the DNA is TGTGCCAGCAGCCTCAAAGGGGGCGGCGAAGCTTTCTTT.

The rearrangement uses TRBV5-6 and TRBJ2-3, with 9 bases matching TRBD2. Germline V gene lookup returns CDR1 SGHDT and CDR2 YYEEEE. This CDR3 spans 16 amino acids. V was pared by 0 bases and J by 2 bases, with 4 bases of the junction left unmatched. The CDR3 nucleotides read TGTGCCAGCAGCTTGGCCGGGACTAGCACCACAGATACGCAGTATTTT. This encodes CASSLAGTSTTDTQYF.

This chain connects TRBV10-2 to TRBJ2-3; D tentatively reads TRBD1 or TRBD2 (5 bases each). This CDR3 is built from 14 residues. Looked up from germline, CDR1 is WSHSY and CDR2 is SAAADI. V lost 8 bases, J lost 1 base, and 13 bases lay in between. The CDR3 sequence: CASSGTVGTDTQYF. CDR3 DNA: TGCGCCAGCTCCGGGACCGTCGGCACAGATACGCAGTATTTT.

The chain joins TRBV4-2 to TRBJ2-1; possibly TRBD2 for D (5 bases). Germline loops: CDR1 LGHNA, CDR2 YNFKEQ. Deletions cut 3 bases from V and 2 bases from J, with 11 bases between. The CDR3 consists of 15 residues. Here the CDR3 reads CASSQRADAYNEQFF. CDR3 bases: TGTGCCAGCAGCCAGAGAGCGGACGCCTACAATGAGCAGTTCTTC.

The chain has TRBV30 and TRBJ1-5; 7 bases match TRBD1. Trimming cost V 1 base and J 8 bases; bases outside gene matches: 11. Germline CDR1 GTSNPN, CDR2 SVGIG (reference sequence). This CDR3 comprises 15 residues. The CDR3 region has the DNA TGTGCCTGGAGTGCCAGACAGGGAAGTAGGAAGCCCCAGCATTTT. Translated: CAWSARQGSRKPQHF.

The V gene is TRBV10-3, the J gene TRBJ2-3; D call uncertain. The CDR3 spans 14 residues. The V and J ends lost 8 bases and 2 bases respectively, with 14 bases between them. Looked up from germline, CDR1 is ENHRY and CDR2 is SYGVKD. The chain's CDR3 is CAIRLGGNTDTQYF. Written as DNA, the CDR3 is TGTGCCATCCGACTGGGCGGCAACACAGATACGCAGTATTTT.

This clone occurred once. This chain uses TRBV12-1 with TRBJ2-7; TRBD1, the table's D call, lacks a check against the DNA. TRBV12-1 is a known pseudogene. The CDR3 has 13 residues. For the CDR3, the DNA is TGTGCCAGCAGCTCGACAGGCCCCTACGAGCAGTACTTC. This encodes CASSSTGPYEQYF.

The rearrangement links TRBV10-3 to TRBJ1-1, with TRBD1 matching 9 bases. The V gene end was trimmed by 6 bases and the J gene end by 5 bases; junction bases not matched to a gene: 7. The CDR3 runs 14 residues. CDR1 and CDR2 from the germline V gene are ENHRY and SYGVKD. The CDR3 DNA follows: TGTGCCATCAGGCCGGGACAGGGCGGGACTGAAGCTTTCTTT. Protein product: CAIRPGQGGTEAFF.

The CDR3 loop is CASSLGATDTQYF. The DNA of the CDR3 is TGTGCCAGCAGCTTAGGTGCTACAGATACGCAGTATTTT. This chain uses TRBV11-2 with TRBJ2-3; D unclear. Per germline, CDR1 SGHAT and CDR2 FQNNGV. Trimming took 1 base from V and 3 from J, leaving 5 bases between them. This CDR3 region has 13 residues.

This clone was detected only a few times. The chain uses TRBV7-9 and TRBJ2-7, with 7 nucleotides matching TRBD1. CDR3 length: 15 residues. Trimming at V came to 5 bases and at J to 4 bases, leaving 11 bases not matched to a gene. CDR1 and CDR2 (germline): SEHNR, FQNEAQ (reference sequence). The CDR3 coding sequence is TGTGCCAGCAGCCGTCTCGGGGACAGAAGTTACGAGCAGTACTTC. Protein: CASSRLGDRSYEQYF.

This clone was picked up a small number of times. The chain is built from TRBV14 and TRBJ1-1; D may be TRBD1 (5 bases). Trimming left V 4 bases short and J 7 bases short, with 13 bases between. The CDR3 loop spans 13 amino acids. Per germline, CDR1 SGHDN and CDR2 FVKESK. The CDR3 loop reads CASSPGEQREAFF. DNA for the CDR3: TGTGCCAGCAGCCCGGGGGAACAGCGTGAAGCTTTCTTT.

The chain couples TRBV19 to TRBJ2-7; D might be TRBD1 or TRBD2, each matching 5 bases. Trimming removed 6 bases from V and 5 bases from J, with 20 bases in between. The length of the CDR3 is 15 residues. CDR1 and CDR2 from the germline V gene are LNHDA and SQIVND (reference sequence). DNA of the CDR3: TGTGCCAGTAGCAGAGGAGGCTCAGGGCCCGACGAGCAGTACTTC. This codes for CASSRGGSGPDEQYF.

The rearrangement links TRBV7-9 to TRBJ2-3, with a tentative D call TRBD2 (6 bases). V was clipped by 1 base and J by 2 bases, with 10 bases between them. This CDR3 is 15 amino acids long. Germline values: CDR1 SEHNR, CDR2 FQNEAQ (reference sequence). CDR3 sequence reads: CASSLVSGSTDTQYF. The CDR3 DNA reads TGTGCCAGCAGCTTAGTTAGCGGATCCACAGATACGCAGTATTTT.

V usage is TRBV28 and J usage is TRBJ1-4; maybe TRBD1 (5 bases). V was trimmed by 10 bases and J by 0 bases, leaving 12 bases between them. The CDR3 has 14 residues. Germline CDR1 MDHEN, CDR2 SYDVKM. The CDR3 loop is CATNRSPTNEKLFF. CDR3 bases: TGTGCCACAAACAGGAGCCCAACTAATGAAAAACTGTTTTTT.

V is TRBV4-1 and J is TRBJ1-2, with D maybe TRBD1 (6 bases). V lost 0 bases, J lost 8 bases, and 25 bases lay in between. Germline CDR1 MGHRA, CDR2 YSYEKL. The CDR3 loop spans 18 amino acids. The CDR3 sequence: CASSQDFSGALQRKGYTF. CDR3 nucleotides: TGCGCCAGCAGCCAAGACTTCTCGGGGGCCCTACAAAGGAAGGGCTACACCTTC.

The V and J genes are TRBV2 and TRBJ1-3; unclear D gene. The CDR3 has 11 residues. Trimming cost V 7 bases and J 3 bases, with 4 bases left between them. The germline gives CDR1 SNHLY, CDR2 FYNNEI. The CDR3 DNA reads TGTGCCAGCAACATTGGAAACACCATATATTTT. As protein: CASNIGNTIYF.

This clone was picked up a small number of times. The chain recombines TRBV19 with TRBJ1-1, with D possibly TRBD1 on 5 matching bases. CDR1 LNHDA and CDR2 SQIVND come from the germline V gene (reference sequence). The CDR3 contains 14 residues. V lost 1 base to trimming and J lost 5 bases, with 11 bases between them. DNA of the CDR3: TGTGCCAGTAGTATAGGAGACAGCGGGACTGAAGCTTTCTTT. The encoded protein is CASSIGDSGTEAFF. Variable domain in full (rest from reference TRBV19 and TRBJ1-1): DGGITQSPKYLFRKEGQNVTLSCEQNLNHDAMYWYRQDPGQGLRLIYYSQIVNDFQKGDIAEGYSVSREKKESFPLTVTSAQKNPTAFYLCASSIGDSGTEAFFGQGTRLTVV.

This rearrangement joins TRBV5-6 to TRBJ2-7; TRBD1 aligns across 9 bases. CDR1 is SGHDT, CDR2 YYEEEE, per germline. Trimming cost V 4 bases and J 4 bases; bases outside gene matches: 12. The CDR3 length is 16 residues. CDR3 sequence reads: CASSPLGTGRRYEQYF. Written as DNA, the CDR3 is TGTGCCAGCAGCCCCCTTGGGACAGGGCGGAGGTACGAGCAGTACTTC.

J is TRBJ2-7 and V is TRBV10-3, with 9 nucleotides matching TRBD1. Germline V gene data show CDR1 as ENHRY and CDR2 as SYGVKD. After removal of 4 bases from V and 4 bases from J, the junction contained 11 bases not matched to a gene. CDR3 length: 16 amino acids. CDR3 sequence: CAISVSPGQGAYEQYF. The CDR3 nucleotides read TGTGCCATCAGTGTGTCCCCGGGACAGGGAGCGTACGAGCAGTACTTC.

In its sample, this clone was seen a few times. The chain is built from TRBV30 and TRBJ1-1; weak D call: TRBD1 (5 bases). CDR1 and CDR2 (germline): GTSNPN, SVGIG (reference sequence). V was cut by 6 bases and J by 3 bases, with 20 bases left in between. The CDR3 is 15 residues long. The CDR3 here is CACAPTRAGDTEAFF. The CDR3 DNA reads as TGTGCCTGTGCACCAACCCGGGCGGGGGACACTGAAGCTTTCTTT.

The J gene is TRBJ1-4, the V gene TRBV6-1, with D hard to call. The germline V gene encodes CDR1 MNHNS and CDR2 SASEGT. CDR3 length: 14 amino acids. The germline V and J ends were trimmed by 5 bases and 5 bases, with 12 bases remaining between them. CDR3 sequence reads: CASSPTLENEKLFF. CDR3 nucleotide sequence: TGTGCCAGCAGTCCCACTTTGGAAAATGAAAAACTGTTTTTT.

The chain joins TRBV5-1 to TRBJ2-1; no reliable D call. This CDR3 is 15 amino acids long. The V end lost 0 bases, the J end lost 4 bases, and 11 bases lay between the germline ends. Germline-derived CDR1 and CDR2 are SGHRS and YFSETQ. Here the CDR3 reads CASSLEAVVYNEQFF. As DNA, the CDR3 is TGCGCCAGCAGCTTGGAGGCAGTCGTTTACAATGAGCAGTTCTTC.

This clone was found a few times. This chain's CDR3 is CATSRDLYGGADTQYF. The CDR3 nucleotides are TGTGCCACCAGCAGAGATCTATACGGGGGGGCAGATACGCAGTATTTT. The rearrangement links TRBV15 to TRBJ2-3, with TRBD2 identical over 8 bases. The CDR3 is 16 residues long. Losses at the gene ends were 0 bases for V and 4 bases for J; bases not matched to a gene: 6. Germline V gene sequence: CDR1 LNHNV, CDR2 YYDKDF (reference sequence).

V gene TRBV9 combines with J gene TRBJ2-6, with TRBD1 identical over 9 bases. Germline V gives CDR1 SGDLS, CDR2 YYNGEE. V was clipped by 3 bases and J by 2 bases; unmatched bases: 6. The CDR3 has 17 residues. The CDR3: CASSARDRVPGANVLTF. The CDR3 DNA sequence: TGTGCCAGCAGCGCCCGGGACAGGGTTCCTGGGGCCAACGTCCTGACTTTC.

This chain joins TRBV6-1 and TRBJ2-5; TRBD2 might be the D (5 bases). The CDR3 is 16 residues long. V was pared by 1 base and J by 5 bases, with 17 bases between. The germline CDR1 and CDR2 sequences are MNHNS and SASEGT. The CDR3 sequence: CASSEVRGDAWETQYF. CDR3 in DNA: TGTGCCAGCAGTGAAGTCCGGGGAGACGCTTGGGAGACCCAGTACTTC.

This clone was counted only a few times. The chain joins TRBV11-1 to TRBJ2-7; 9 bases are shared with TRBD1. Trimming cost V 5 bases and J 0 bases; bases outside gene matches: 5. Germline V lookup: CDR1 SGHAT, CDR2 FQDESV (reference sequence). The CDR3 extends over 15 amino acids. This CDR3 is CASSPGQGSSYEQYF. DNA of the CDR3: TGTGCCAGCAGCCCTGGACAGGGGAGCTCCTACGAGCAGTACTTC. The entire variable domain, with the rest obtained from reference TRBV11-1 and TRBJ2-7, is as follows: EAEVAQSPRYKITEKSQAVAFWCDPISGHATLYWYRQILGQGPELLVQFQDESVVDDSQLPKDRFSAERLKGVDSTLKIQPAELGDSAMYLCASSPGQGSSYEQYFGPGTRLTVT.

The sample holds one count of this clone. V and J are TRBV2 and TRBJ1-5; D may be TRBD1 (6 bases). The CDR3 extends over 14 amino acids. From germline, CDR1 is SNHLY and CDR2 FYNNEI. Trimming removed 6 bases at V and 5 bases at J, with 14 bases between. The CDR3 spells CASSPQGADQPQHF. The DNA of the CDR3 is TGTGCCAGCAGCCCACAGGGTGCGGATCAGCCCCAGCATTTT.

In DNA, the CDR3 is TGTGCCAGTAGGGGGTTAGGTTGGCCGGATGAGCAGTTCTTC. Its protein is CASRGLGWPDEQFF. V gene TRBV19 combines with J gene TRBJ2-1, with D uncertain. V was clipped by 6 bases and J by 8 bases, with 17 bases between them. CDR1 and CDR2 from the germline V gene are LNHDA and SQIVND (reference sequence). The CDR3 contains 14 residues.